This TCR beta chain derives from a study of blood T cell repertoires in COVID-19. CDR1 is SNHLY, CDR2 FYNNEI, per germline. Between the trimmed V and J ends, which lost 8 bases and 0 bases, there was a span of 11 bases. CDR3 length equals 14 residues. The repertoire was sequenced with immunoSEQ multiplex PCR; TCRdb's copy has only in-frame clones and lacks some. Altogether approximately 480,000 clones are present, 85% to 90% being singletons, with the ten largest covering over 0.7%. The V call is TRBV2, the J call TRBJ1-5; D is perhaps TRBD1 (5 bases). The sample consisted of peripheral blood. This TCR came from a man in his late teens or twenties with COVID-19, enrolled during active disease. The CDR3 bases are TGTGCCAGCCATGGGGGGGATAGCAATCAGCCCCAGCATTTT. Translation: CASHGGDSNQPQHF.